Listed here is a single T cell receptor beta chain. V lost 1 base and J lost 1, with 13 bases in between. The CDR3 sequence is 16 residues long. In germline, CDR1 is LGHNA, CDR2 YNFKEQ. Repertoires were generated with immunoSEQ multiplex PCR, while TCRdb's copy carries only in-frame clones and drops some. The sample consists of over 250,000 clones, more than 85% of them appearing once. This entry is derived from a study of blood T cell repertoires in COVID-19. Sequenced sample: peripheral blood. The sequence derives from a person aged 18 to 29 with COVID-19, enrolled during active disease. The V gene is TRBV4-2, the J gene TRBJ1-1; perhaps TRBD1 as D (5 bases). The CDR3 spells CASSQGRAGRNTEAFF. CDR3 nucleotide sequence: TGTGCCAGCAGCCAAGGTAGGGCAGGGCGGAACACTGAAGCTTTCTTT.